These 6 T cell receptor beta chains came from one sample sequenced in a study of cytomegalovirus exposure and HLA in healthy donors (dated 2017 in TCRdb). Preparation of the library involved the immunoSEQ multiplex PCR assay. For the multiplex PCR, a mixture combining 60 forward primers for TCR Vbeta segments and 13 reverse primers for TCR Jbeta segments was used. Sourced from immuneACCESS, this table was stored by TCRdb with only in-frame sequences that have V and J called. A share of the clones is absent; for the studies checked, an unresolved V gene accounts for under half, and the remainder has no known explanation. Counted in this sample were around 100,000 clones; 77% of them appeared once. The ten top clones hold 9.6% of the sample. Sequencing was done on a sample of PBMCs. Receptor source: a male donor in good health and CMV-seropositive.

This clone occurred once. The V and J genes are TRBV7-2 and TRBJ2-5; D remains unclear. V was pared by 5 bases and J by 3 bases, with 4 bases between. Looked up from germline, CDR1 is SGHTA and CDR2 is FQGNSA. The CDR3 runs to 11 residues. CDR3 in amino acids: CASSEKETQYF. The CDR3 DNA is TGTGCCAGCAGCGAGAAAGAGACCCAGTACTTC.

The gene calls are TRBV7-2 and TRBJ1-2, with TRBD1 identical over 8 bases. The V and J ends lost 4 bases and 5 bases, in that order; junction bases with no gene match: 12. Germline V gene lookup returns CDR1 SGHTA and CDR2 FQGNSA. This CDR3 has 16 amino acids. This CDR3 is CASSSEFQGAEYGYTF. The CDR3 DNA reads TGTGCCAGCAGCTCTGAGTTCCAGGGGGCGGAGTATGGCTACACCTTC.

The gene calls are TRBV20-1 and TRBJ1-1, with D unresolved. V dropped 4 bases and J dropped 6 bases, with 9 bases sitting between them. From germline, CDR1 is DFQATT and CDR2 SNEGSKA (reference sequence). CDR3 length: 11 amino acids. CDR3 sequence reads: CSATTIAEAFF. DNA of the CDR3: TGCAGTGCTACAACGATAGCTGAAGCTTTCTTT.

The chain couples TRBV30 to TRBJ1-5; TRBD1 is a possible D gene (5 bases). This CDR3 has 13 amino acids. Germline V gene data show CDR1 as GTSNPN and CDR2 as SVGIG (reference sequence). Trimming shortened V by 2 bases and J by 6 bases, and 11 bases separated the two germline ends. The CDR3, as DNA: TGTGCCTGGAGTCAAGGGGATGCTCAGCCCCAGCATTTT. Translation gives CAWSQGDAQPQHF.

This clone has a handful of counts. The chain carries TRBV6-4 and TRBJ1-1; D is perhaps TRBD1 (6 bases). The CDR3 consists of 13 residues. With 3 bases removed from V and 4 bases from J, the gap between germline ends came to 9 bases. Germline CDR1 is MRHNA and CDR2 is SNTAGT. CDR3 sequence (DNA): TGTGCCAGCAGTGAGGGGGCGGCCACTGAAGCTTTCTTT. It specifies CASSEGAATEAFF.

The chain combines TRBV18 with TRBJ2-3; TRBD1 matches at 7 bases. V lost 3 bases to trimming and J lost 0 bases; unmatched junction nucleotides: 6. Germline assignment: CDR1 KGHSH and CDR2 LQKENI. The length of the CDR3 is 16 residues. CDR3 sequence: CASSPRDRRSTDTQYF. The CDR3 DNA is TGTGCCAGCTCACCCCGGGACAGACGTAGCACAGATACGCAGTATTTT.